The text below deals with one T cell receptor beta chain. Being one base from a much bigger clone, this may be a read error. V was pared by 6 bases and J by 2 bases, with 13 bases between. CDR3 length equals 13 residues. Germline V gene lookup returns CDR1 DFQATT and CDR2 SNEGSKA (reference sequence). The data stem from a study of prognosis after radiotherapy for stage I lung cancer. Genomic DNA was the source, and TCR beta CDR3 was amplified from it by two-round multiplex PCR. First-round PCR employed TRBV- and TRBJ-specific primers for each gene. A single record per CDR3 protein comes from TCRdb applying MiXCR to the multiplex PCR reads. The table has approximately 17,000 distinct CDR3 sequences, more than 35% seen once.

The sequenced sample was PBMCs, obtained before or after stereotactic body radiation therapy (not recorded which). The V gene is TRBV20-1, the J gene TRBJ2-5; D tentatively reads TRBD1 or TRBD2 (5 bases each). The clonotype originates from a donor of 50 years or more with non-small cell lung cancer. CDR3 loop: CSAPWGLQETQYF. The CDR3 DNA reads as TGCAGTGCCCCATGGGGGTTACAAGAGACCCAGTACTTC.